The 25 T cell receptor beta chains below come from one sample, sequenced in a study of tumor-infiltrating lymphocytes in primary liver carcinoma. Both RNA and DNA were isolated together from approximately 20-30 mg of bulk tissue that had not been sorted. TCR beta cDNA was reverse-transcribed from about 550 ng of total RNA. The reaction used a constant-region primer and ProtoScript II reverse transcriptase. Slightly modified ARM-PCR with three nested multiplex PCR rounds yielded TCR beta libraries. The first two PCR rounds used TRBV1-TRBV30 primers with a Cbeta primer, approximately 10 cycles each. TCRdb processed the multiplex PCR reads anew with MiXCR; each CDR3 protein has one entry. The sample lists 40,000 to 60,000 distinct CDR3 sequences; 60% to 85% were seen once. Material: liver tumor tissue from sampling region 5. Documented subset: tumor region T5, tumor centre. The source is a middle-aged man with primary liver carcinoma and hepatitis B virus infection.

Concerning this clonotype itself: Given a much more abundant clone one base away, this may be a read error. V gene TRBV5-4 combines with J gene TRBJ1-6, with D possibly matching TRBD1 (5 bases). Germline loops: CDR1 SGHNT, CDR2 YYREEE (reference sequence). The CDR3 contains 14 residues. CDR3 sequence: CASSLIGVNSPFHF. In nucleotides, the CDR3 is TGTGCCAGCAGCTTGATAGGGGTGAATTCACCCTTCCACTTT.

Worth noting for this clonotype: A much larger clone is a single base away; this may be a read error. The chain uses TRBV14 and TRBJ2-1; possible D gene TRBD1, 7 bases. This CDR3 is built from 15 residues. Germline values: CDR1 SGHDN, CDR2 FVKESK. CDR3: CPSSHPGGGYDEQFF. DNA for the CDR3: TGTCCCAGCAGCCACCCAGGGGGAGGTTACGATGAGCAGTTCTTC.

Concerning this clonotype itself: At one end, the junction sequence differs from germline, possibly due to a read error. The V call is TRBV4-1, the J call TRBJ2-1, with 11 nucleotides matching TRBD2. Germline V CDR1 and CDR2: MGHRA, YSYEKL. The CDR3 extends over 19 amino acids. The DNA of the CDR3 is TGTGCCAGCAGCCAAGATAGGGGGACTAGCGGTCTTCTATGCAATGAGCAGTTCTTC. Encoded protein: CASSQDRGTSGLLCNEQFF.

The rearrangement links TRBV20-1 to TRBJ2-4, with D perhaps matching TRBD1 (6 bases). The CDR3 length is 13 residues. From germline, CDR1 is DFQATT and CDR2 SNEGSKA (reference sequence). V lost 3 bases, J lost 1 base, and 7 bases lay in between. Here the CDR3 DNA reads TGCAGTGCTAGTGACAGGGCCAAAAACATTCAGTACTTC. This translates into CSASDRAKNIQYF.

Turning to this clonotype: A read error is possible here, since a much larger clone lies one base away. The V and J genes are TRBV5-1 and TRBJ2-5; 7 bases line up with TRBD1. J lost 2 bases, V lost 3 bases, and 4 bases had no gene match. From germline, CDR1 is SGHRS and CDR2 YFSETQ. The CDR3 totals 14 residues. The CDR3 sequence is CASSWGQIQETQYF. CDR3 in DNA: TGCGCCAGCAGCTGGGGACAGATTCAAGAGACCCAGTACTTC.

Only a few counts were recorded for this clonotype. A read error is possible here, since a much larger clone lies one base away. The genes are TRBV7-8 and TRBJ2-1; unclear D gene. Germline CDR1 is SGHVS and CDR2 is FQNEAQ. The CDR3 runs to 13 residues. Here the CDR3 DNA reads TGTGCCAGCAGCTCCCCCGTCGCCAATGAGCAGTCCTTC. Protein: CASSSPVANEQSF.

Comment on this clonotype: Its ends do not fully match the called genes, so a read error is possible. The gene calls are TRBV11-2 and TRBJ2-4, with 10 bases matching TRBD2. This CDR3 is 17 amino acids long. Germline V gene sequence: CDR1 SGHAT, CDR2 FQNNGV. In nucleotides, the CDR3 is TGTGCCAGCAACTTAGATACTAGCGGGATTGCCAAAAACATTCAGTACTTC. Amino acid sequence: CASNLDTSGIAKNIQYF. Variable domain in full (rest from reference TRBV11-2 and TRBJ2-4): EAGVAQSPRYKIIEKRQSVAFWCNPISGHATLYWYQQILGQGPKLLIQFQNNGVVDDSQLPKDRFSAERLKGVDSTLKIQPAKLEDSAVYLCASNLDTSGIAKNIQYFGAGTRLSVL.

Concerning this clonotype: One junction end disagrees with the germline gene, perhaps due to a read error. This chain joins TRBV11-3 and TRBJ2-2; D not resolved. Germline V lookup: CDR1 SGHNT, CDR2 YENEEA. The CDR3 has 11 amino acids. CDR3 DNA sequence: TGTGCCAGCAGCTTACACGTGGAGCTGTTTTTC. Protein: CASSLHVELFF.

About this clonotype: In this CDR3 the conserved last residue, phenylalanine or tryptophan, is missing, so a read error is likely. V is TRBV29-1 and J is TRBJ2-5; TRBD1 agrees at 7 bases. CDR1 SQVTM and CDR2 ANQGSEA come from the germline V gene. This CDR3 has 14 amino acids. The chain's CDR3 is CSVAGQELRETQYY. The CDR3 nucleotides are TGCAGTGTCGCAGGACAGGAACTCAGGGAGACCCAGTACTAC.

As for this clonotype: The junction departs from germline at one end; a sequencing error may be responsible. V is TRBV11-1 and J is TRBJ2-1, with D possibly matching TRBD1 (5 bases). The CDR3 runs to 16 residues. Germline CDR1 and CDR2: SGHAT and FQDESV (reference sequence). CDR3 protein: CASNHSTGGSYNEQFF. DNA for the CDR3: TGTGCCAGCAACCATTCTACAGGTGGCAGTTACAATGAGCAATTCTTC.

Note on this clonotype: This may be a read error, as it is one base from a much larger clone. V and J are TRBV30 and TRBJ2-6; 12 bases match TRBD1. The CDR3 is 16 amino acids. Germline V lookup: CDR1 GTSNPN, CDR2 SVGIG (reference sequence). DNA of the CDR3: TGTGCCTGGAGCACGGGACAGGGGGCTGGGGCCGACGTCCTGACTTTC. This gives the protein CAWSTGQGAGADVLTF.

Worth noting for this clonotype: This likely comes from a read error, as the CDR3 has no conserved phenylalanine or tryptophan at its end. V gene TRBV7-9 combines with J gene TRBJ2-2; D is possibly TRBD1 or TRBD2 (5 bases each). From germline, CDR1 is SEHNR and CDR2 FQNEAQ (reference sequence). This CDR3 region has 15 residues. The germline V and J ends were trimmed by 1 base and 4 bases, with 10 bases remaining between them. CDR3 sequence (DNA): TGTGCCAGCAGCTTAGGAGGGGCGACCACCGGGGAGCTGTTTAAT. Translation gives CASSLGGATTGELFN.

In its sample, this clonotype was seen a few times. This may stem from a read error, because a much larger clone lies one nucleotide away. The chain links TRBV4-1 to TRBJ1-4; D ambiguous. This CDR3 is 14 amino acids long. The germline V gene encodes CDR1 MGHRA and CDR2 YSYEKL. The CDR3 sequence: CVSSQQSADEKLFF. The CDR3 DNA reads TGCGTCAGCAGCCAACAATCCGCGGATGAAAAACTGTTTTTT.

Regarding this clonotype: A junction end diverges from the germline sequence, so it may reflect a read error. CDR3 nucleotides: TGTGCCAGCAGTCTTTGGATAGGAATGAAAGCTGGGGCCAACATCCTGACTTTC. Translation gives CASSLWIGMKAGANILTF. The V call is TRBV6-5, the J call TRBJ2-6; D perhaps matches TRBD1 (5 bases). There are 18 residues in the CDR3. Per the germline V gene, CDR1 is MNHEY and CDR2 is SVGAGI.

Note on this clonotype: A single base separates this from a much larger clone, so it may be a read error. J is TRBJ2-1 and V is TRBV11-2; D not certain. The CDR3 is 11 amino acids. The germline CDR1 and CDR2 sequences are SGHAT and FQNNGV. In DNA, the CDR3 is TGTACCAGCAGCTTAGCCAATGAGCAGTCCTTC. It codes for CTSSLANEQSF.

The rearrangement uses TRBV1 and TRBJ2-5; the table assigns TRBD2, which was not confirmed against the DNA. TRBV1 corresponds to a pseudogene. The CDR3 extends over 15 amino acids. The CDR3 nucleotides are TGCACCAGCAGCCCCCCGCAGAGGGCTCAAGAGACCCGGTACTTC. Translation: CTSSPPQRAQETRYF.

On this clonotype itself: The junction and the germline gene differ at one end; a read error may be behind it. CDR3 region: CARRNRDLRYNEQFF. The CDR3, as DNA: TGTGCCCGCAGGAACCGGGACCTACGATATAATGAGCAGTTCTTC. The chain combines TRBV6-5 with TRBJ2-1; TRBD1 or TRBD2 may be the D gene (5 bases each). The germline gives CDR1 MNHEY, CDR2 SVGAGI. The CDR3 has 15 residues.

This clonotype was found a few times. The rearrangement uses TRBV2 and TRBJ2-4; 7 nucleotides align to TRBD2. CDR1 and CDR2 from the germline V gene are SNHLY and FYNNEI. J gave up 9 bases and V 4 bases, and 6 bases lay outside the gene matches. The CDR3 is 13 amino acids. DNA of the CDR3: TGTGCCAGCAGTGTGGGGGGGGATGGCATTCAGTACTTC. This translates into CASSVGGDGIQYF.

Note on this clonotype: The conserved closing phenylalanine or tryptophan is absent in this CDR3, likely reflecting a read error. DNA for the CDR3: TGTACCAGCAGTTACTCCGGACAGGATGGAGAGCAGTACTTA. Translating gives CTSSYSGQDGEQYL. This chain uses TRBV6-5 with TRBJ2-7, with 7 bases fitting TRBD1. Germline CDR1 MNHEY, CDR2 SVGAGI. CDR3 length: 14 amino acids.

About this clonotype: A much larger clone sits a single nucleotide away, making a read error possible. This chain joins TRBV19 and TRBJ2-1; 7 nucleotides align to TRBD2. The germline V gene encodes CDR1 LNHDA and CDR2 SQIVND (reference sequence). This CDR3 spans 17 amino acids. CDR3 region: CGSSIWWASGEYNEQFF. In DNA, the CDR3 is TGTGGCAGTAGTATCTGGTGGGCTAGCGGAGAATACAATGAGCAGTTCTTC.

DNA for the CDR3: TGTGCCATCAAGTACTGGAGAGCAGATACGCAGTATTTT. The encoded protein is CAIKYWRADTQYF. The chain links TRBV6-1 to TRBJ2-3; no firm D call. V lost 10 bases to trimming and J lost 4 bases, with 15 bases between them. Germline V lookup: CDR1 MNHNS, CDR2 SASEGT. The CDR3 length is 13 residues.

As concerns this clonotype: As the CDR3 is not closed by the conserved phenylalanine or tryptophan, this likely results from a read error. The chain combines TRBV6-6 with TRBJ2-2; D unresolved. The CDR3 consists of 12 residues. With 7 bases removed from V and 6 bases from J, the gap between germline ends came to 9 bases. Germline V lookup: CDR1 MNHNY, CDR2 SVGAGI (reference sequence). CDR3 region: CASTLSSGELFL. The DNA for the CDR3 is TGTGCCAGCACCCTATCCTCCGGGGAGCTGTTTCTA.

By its share, this clonotype is medium-sized. The chain joins TRBV28 to TRBJ2-1; 7 positions match TRBD2. Germline V gives CDR1 MDHEN, CDR2 SYDVKM. Trimming at V came to 5 bases and at J to 8 bases, leaving 12 bases not matched to a gene. CDR3 length: 15 amino acids. The CDR3 reads CASSPGLGPAYEQFF. DNA for the CDR3: TGTGCCAGCAGTCCCGGACTAGGCCCTGCTTATGAGCAGTTCTTC. The full variable domain, completed using reference TRBV28 and TRBJ2-1, is DVKVTQSSRYLVKRTGEKVFLECVQDMDHENMFWYRQDPGLGLRLIYFSYDVKMKEKGDIPEGYSVSREKKERFSLILESASTNQTSMYLCASSPGLGPAYEQFFGPGTRLTVL.

The count of this clonotype is one. A read error may produce the germline difference seen at one junction end. This chain links TRBV11-2 with TRBJ2-2, with 7 bases matching TRBD1. The CDR3 spans 15 residues. Germline V gene lookup returns CDR1 SGHAT and CDR2 FQNNGV. The CDR3 loop reads CASSLGAVNTGELSF. CDR3 DNA: TGTGCCAGCAGCTTAGGGGCAGTGAACACAGGGGAGCTGTCTTTT.

In the case of this clonotype: Mismatch with germline at one junction end may stem from a read error. The V call is TRBV12-3 or TRBV12-4, the J call TRBJ1-2; D is unresolved. The CDR3 is 13 amino acids. The CDR3 nucleotides read TGTGCCAACAGCTCGGGCGCGGGCTATGGTTACACCTTC. It codes for CANSSGAGYGYTF.